The T cell receptor beta chain under discussion was sequenced for a study of shared clonotypes between healthy human individuals (dated by TCRdb to the early 2020s). About the full investigation: Three men and a couple of women, aged 18 to 49 years, made up the cohort. For each donor, three plates each were used for CD4 naive and CD4 memory, two plates were used for CD8 naive, and one plate was used for CD8 memory. To estimate repertoire size and how much clonotypes are shared between individuals, the study performed deep sequencing of blood TCR repertoires from roughly five healthy adults. To increase sequencing depth and limit assay-specific biases, TCR repertoire library preparation and sequencing were carried out by different laboratories using diverse techniques. Leukapheresis yielded between about 0.9 and 8.9 billion PBMCs per donor. General findings and caveats noted by the study authors: Larger estimated clonotype richness was generally found for naive subsets than for memory subsets. Based on pairwise subsampling, the degree of clonotype sharing among donors was expected to be affected by sequencing depth. Rarefaction of sorted-subset datasets indicated incomplete sequencing despite the large sequencing depth. Sharing across several donors was observed for 4.5% to 6.5% of naive CD4, around 3.5% of naive CD8, 2% to 2.5% of memory CD4, and approximately 0.41% of memory CD8 clonotypes. Higher generation probabilities were observed for clonotypes shared by all four sorted-subset donors than for non-shared clonotypes. Only blood was sampled, and tissue TCR repertoires likely differ from those in blood. The small number of donors limited the genetic and exposure-history diversity represented.

Using the deep immunoSEQ assay, TCR CDR3 regions were amplified from genomic DNA by multiplex PCR. For each cell subset, the extracted genomic DNA was distributed evenly across all wells of several immunoSEQ 96-well plates, and each plate served as one replicate. For sorted subsets, each replicate PCR was loaded with 200 ng genomic DNA, equivalent to 30,000 or so T cell genomes. The purified libraries were quantified using a Qubit 3.0 fluorometer, sized with a Bioanalyzer 2100, and then quantified again using the KAPA Library Quantification kit. Every immunoSEQ 96-well plate was sequenced on a separate single-read 150-cycle Illumina NextSeq 550 flow cell. The study's own analysis went as follows. Because the immunoSEQ output held only junctional sequences and lacked quality scores, the filtering could not match the filtering applied to full-length reads. To assign V/J genes and CDR3, sequences were annotated against IMGT germline references using PyIR, a Python wrapper for IgBLAST v1.9. Any read was removed if the V/J assignment was weak (E-value above 1e-6), the CDR3 was missing, or the read contained stop codons, out-of-frame junctions, or ambiguous translated residues. A V3J clonotype was defined by an identical inferred V gene, J gene, and CDR3 amino acid sequence. To compute the percentage overlap between repertoires, the number of shared unique clonotypes was divided by the size of the smaller repertoire. Richness of each repertoire was evaluated using RTK rarefaction, the Chao1 estimator, and Recon v2.1 estimates of unobserved clonotypes. Generation probabilities for all TCRbeta clonotypes obtained by the gDNA method from a few donors were computed using OLGA. TCRdb obtained this table from immuneACCESS and retained in-frame rearrangements with V and J assigned. These tables miss some clones; where compared with another copy, unresolved V genes account for less than half of the shortfall, and the remainder is unexplained. V and J calls and clone size are as listed in that table; D and trimming were resolved from the DNA. This sample is represented by about 2,100,000 clones; 85% to 95% of them were singletons. Together, the top ten hold under 2% of the sample.

As for this clone: Its antigen is currently not known. One base away there is no much larger clone; base qualities are not given.

For the CD8 naive samples, CD45RO-negative cells were positively selected for CCR7, yielding a CD45RA+CCR7+ population from which TemRA cells were excluded. The donors were healthy, HIV-negative adults who had no recently reported acute infections or vaccinations. Every donor was a Caucasian adult living in Nashville, Tennessee, USA. Blood was collected by leukapheresis, and PBMCs were isolated by Ficoll-Histopaque density gradient centrifugation and then cryopreserved in liquid nitrogen vapor phase. Purity and quantity of every magnetically sorted T cell population were checked by analytical flow cytometry. Genomic DNA was isolated from each sorted fraction and quantified by UV absorbance on a Nanodrop 2000c. Sequences MDHEN (CDR1) and SYDVKM (CDR2) are obtained from the germline V gene. The CDR3 goes from the cysteine to the phenylalanine over 16 residues. The entry retains the CDR3 DNA only, 48 bases that are in frame from base 1. Clipping removes 2 bases from V and 4 bases from J, with 8 as the unmatched junction base count.

This TCR was sampled from a man aged 18 to 29 in good health. Some clones in this sample may be carry-over from other donors' samples. The chain employs TRBV28 and TRBJ2-1; TRBD1 lines up with 7 middle nucleotides. Material: naive CD8+ T cells from PBMCs. Taken with the paper, the label for cell subset or site translates to: CD45RA+CCR7+. The CDR3 corresponds to CASSLGQDPLYNEQFF. The DNA sequence reads TGTGCCAGCAGTTTAGGACAGGACCCCCTTTACAATGAGCAGTTCTTC. Outside the CDR3, residues come from the reference TRBV28 and TRBJ2-1 proteins, so the full variable domain is: DVKVTQSSRYLVKRTGEKVFLECVQDMDHENMFWYRQDPGLGLRLIYFSYDVKMKEKGDIPEGYSVSREKKERFSLILESASTNQTSMYLCASSLGQDPLYNEQFFGPGTRLTVL.